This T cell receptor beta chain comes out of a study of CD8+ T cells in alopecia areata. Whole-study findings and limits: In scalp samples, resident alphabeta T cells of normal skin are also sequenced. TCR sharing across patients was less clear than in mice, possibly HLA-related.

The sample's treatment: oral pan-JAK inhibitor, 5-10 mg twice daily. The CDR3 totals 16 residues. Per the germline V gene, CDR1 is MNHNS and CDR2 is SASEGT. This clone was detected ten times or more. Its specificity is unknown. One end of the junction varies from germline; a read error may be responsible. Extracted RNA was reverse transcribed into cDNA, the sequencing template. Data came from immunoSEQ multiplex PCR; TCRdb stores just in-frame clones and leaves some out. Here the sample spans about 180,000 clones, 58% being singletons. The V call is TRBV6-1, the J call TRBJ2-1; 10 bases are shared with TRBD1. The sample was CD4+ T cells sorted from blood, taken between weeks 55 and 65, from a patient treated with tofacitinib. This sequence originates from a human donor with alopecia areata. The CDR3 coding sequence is TGTGCCACCAGTGACAGCGGACAGGGGGACAGGGATGAGCAGTTCTTC. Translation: CATSDSGQGDRDEQFF.